These 12 T cell receptor beta chains were sequenced from one sample in a study of T cell responses to AZD1222 COVID-19 vaccine. TCRdb's table, derived via immunoSEQ multiplex PCR, lists solely in-frame clones and lacks some. The sample lists roughly 150,000 clones, 80% to 90% occurring once. The source was peripheral blood, collected on day 0 of AZD1222 vaccination. These receptors were taken from an adult in good health.

In DNA, the CDR3 is TGTGCCAGTTCCGACAGGATCTACTACGAGCAGTACTTC. Translated: CASSDRIYYEQYF. V usage is TRBV19 and J usage is TRBJ2-7; possible D gene TRBD1, 6 bases. The CDR3 extends over 13 amino acids. The V and J ends lost 8 bases and 3 bases respectively, with 14 bases between them. The V gene's germline CDR1 is LNHDA and CDR2 SQIVND (reference sequence).

The chain links TRBV19 to TRBJ2-1; perhaps D is TRBD1 or TRBD2 (5 bases each). The CDR3 runs to 17 residues. V gave up 3 bases and J gave up 0 bases, with 15 bases separating them. Per the germline V gene, CDR1 is LNHDA and CDR2 is SQIVND (reference sequence). The CDR3 sequence: CASSMVEGKSSYNEQFF. The DNA of the CDR3 is TGTGCCAGTAGTATGGTTGAGGGGAAAAGCTCCTACAATGAGCAGTTCTTC. The entire variable domain, with the rest obtained from reference TRBV19 and TRBJ2-1, is as follows: DGGITQSPKYLFRKEGQNVTLSCEQNLNHDAMYWYRQDPGQGLRLIYYSQIVNDFQKGDIAEGYSVSREKKESFPLTVTSAQKNPTAFYLCASSMVEGKSSYNEQFFGPGTRLTVL.

The chain recombines TRBV12-3 or TRBV12-4 with TRBJ2-7; D unresolved. The CDR3 is made up of 13 amino acids. The V end was cut by 2 bases, the J end by 7 bases, with 12 bases between. CDR3 in DNA: TGTGCCAGCAGTTTATCGCCGTTGACGGAGCAGTACTTC. Its translation: CASSLSPLTEQYF.

The chain has TRBV6-6 and TRBJ1-1; the D gene is possibly TRBD1 (5 bases). V dropped 5 bases and J dropped 3 bases, with 13 bases sitting between them. CDR1 is MNHNY, CDR2 SVGAGI, per germline (reference sequence). The CDR3 consists of 14 residues. CDR3 nucleotides: TGTGCCAGCAGTGGGGACCGCTGGGACACTGAAGCTTTCTTT. The encoded protein is CASSGDRWDTEAFF.

V usage is TRBV29-1 and J usage is TRBJ2-7; D unclear. Germline values: CDR1 SQVTM, CDR2 ANQGSEA. V was clipped by 6 bases and J by 4 bases, with 13 bases between them. This CDR3 region has 12 residues. CDR3 nucleotides: TGCAGCGTCACCCGCGACGCTTACGAGCAGTACTTC. Protein sequence: CSVTRDAYEQYF.

The chain recombines TRBV7-9 with TRBJ1-1, with D hard to call. V was shortened by 7 bases and J by 8 bases, with 11 bases between the two germline ends. CDR3 length equals 11 residues. The germline CDR1 and CDR2 sequences are SEHNR and FQNEAQ (reference sequence). The DNA for the CDR3 is TGTGCCAGCACTAATATCAAGGAAGCTTTCTTT. Translated, it gives CASTNIKEAFF.

V gene TRBV6-2 or TRBV6-3 combines with J gene TRBJ1-4, with D maybe TRBD1 (5 bases). This CDR3 region has 16 residues. Trimming removed 6 bases at V and 6 bases at J, with 20 bases between. The germline V gene encodes CDR1 MNHEY and CDR2 SVGEGT. CDR3 DNA sequence: TGTGCCAGCAGCGGACGAAGGGACGGTCCTGATGAAAAACTGTTTTTT. Translating gives CASSGRRDGPDEKLFF.

V is TRBV7-2 and J is TRBJ2-2; D unclear. This CDR3 has 15 residues. V lost 1 base and J lost 4, with 10 bases in between. Per the germline V gene, CDR1 is SGHTA and CDR2 is FQGNSA. CDR3 region: CASSLVGVITGELFF. Here the CDR3 DNA reads TGTGCCAGCAGCTTAGTTGGGGTTATCACCGGGGAGCTGTTTTTT.

The gene calls are TRBV28 and TRBJ1-5; D possibly corresponds to TRBD1 (6 bases). The CDR3 sequence is 14 residues long. V was pared by 3 bases and J by 5 bases, with 11 bases between. Germline CDR1 is MDHEN and CDR2 is SYDVKM. CDR3 sequence: CASSLKQGYQPQHF. Written as DNA, the CDR3 is TGTGCCAGCAGTTTGAAACAGGGATATCAGCCCCAGCATTTT.

Written as DNA, the CDR3 is TGTGCCAGCAGCCAAACCGAAGCGACCCAGTACTTC. Residues: CASSQTEATQYF. This rearrangement joins TRBV14 to TRBJ2-5, with no clear D. CDR1 is SGHDN and CDR2 is FVKESK in the germline V gene. The CDR3 contains 12 residues. With 2 bases removed from V and 7 bases from J, the gap between germline ends came to 8 bases.

Remarks on this clone: One end of the junction is discordant with germline, which a read error may explain. V usage is TRBV11-2 and J usage is TRBJ2-7, with D unresolved. Germline-derived CDR1 and CDR2 are SGHAT and FQNNGV. CDR3 size: 14 residues. The CDR3 is CASSVDPPSYEQYF. CDR3 nucleotides: TGTGCCAGCAGCGTAGACCCACCTTCCTACGAGCAGTACTTC.

The rearrangement joins TRBV30 to TRBJ2-1, with a tentative D call TRBD1 (5 bases). V lost 2 bases to trimming and J lost 1 base, with 6 bases between them. Looked up from germline, CDR1 is GTSNPN and CDR2 is SVGIG (reference sequence). The CDR3 is 13 residues long. DNA of the CDR3: TGTGCCTGGAGTAGGGGATCCTACAATGAGCAGTTCTTC. Translation gives CAWSRGSYNEQFF.